The sample holds a few counts of the clone carrying this T cell receptor beta chain. The antigen remains undetermined. J lost 9 bases, V lost 0 bases, and 12 bases had no gene match. The CDR3 is 18 residues long. Germline V CDR1 and CDR2: LGHNA, YNFKEQ. The sample belongs to a study of Ad26.COV2.S vaccination and SARS-CoV-2 variants. Clones were read by immunoSEQ multiplex PCR, and TCRdb kept only the in-frame ones, dropping some. The repertoire consists of more than 150,000 clones, with approximately 88% occurring once and the leading ten covering 5% to 7%. Points from the study as a whole: Vaccinated individuals (as opposed to placebo recipients) had higher spike-specific TCR breadth. Breadth, reportedly substantial, characterized the spike-specific CD8+ and CD4+ T cell responses after vaccination. Placebo recipients and vaccine recipients were similar in non-spike TCR breadth. Quantification of TCR breadth and depth may have yielded underestimates of total T cell responses.

The receptor was isolated from a human donor who had recovered from COVID-19. The rearrangement links TRBV4-2 to TRBJ2-1; 12 nucleotides line up with TRBD1. Sequences were derived from peripheral blood, sampled after recovery from COVID-19. CDR3 bases: TGTGCCAGCAGCCAAGATCGATCTTCGGGACAGGGGGCCGGTGAGCAGTTCTTC. It translates to CASSQDRSSGQGAGEQFF.